This paragraph covers one T cell receptor (beta chain) sequence. Its antigen is currently not known. Per-base quality was not reported, and no clone a single base away is much larger than it. The sample contains more than one DNA sequence encoding this CDR3. This sample was taken from a study of blood T cell repertoires in COVID-19 (dated by TCRdb to the early 2020s). Concerning the study at large: Collaborator samples came from the United States, Italy and Spain and covered acute and convalescent phases of COVID-19. Subjects who had been exposed to COVID-19, were actively infected with it, or had recovered from it provided the deeply sampled blood TCRbeta repertoires that made up the dataset. The repertoires were released in a freely available public database intended as a resource for research on the immune response to SARS-CoV-2. The prospective study material was composed of cDNA or gDNA derived from T cells, B-cell-depleted T cells, or PBMCs. Where available, HLA class I and class II types were taken from metadata supplied by the sample provider and were not determined by assay-based typing. The sample metadata nearly always contained a de-identified subject ID, COVID-19 status, age in years and sex. The samples were drawn from two sources: the first 160 participants of the ongoing ImmuneRACE study, and 1,200 or so subjects contributed by 6 global collaborators.

The CDR3 has 12 amino acids, counting the end cysteine and phenylalanine. Only the CDR3 part of the read is kept: 36 bases, read in frame from the first base. CDR1 SNHLY and CDR2 FYNNEI are derived from the germline V gene. V sheds 6 bases and J sheds 3 bases, leaving 6 bases between their ends. Whole blood was collected in K2EDTA tubes by collaborating institutions according to the institutions' own protocols. For TCRbeta analysis, collaborators shipped samples as frozen whole blood, isolated PBMCs, or DNA extracted from either of those sample types. Here is what the overall study found, with its caveats: The quantity of clinical and demographic metadata differed by source and by participant and was supplied without curation.

TCRbeta CDR3 regions were amplified from genomic DNA using the immunoSEQ Assay, a bias-controlled multiplex PCR. The authors' pipeline ran thus. The number of nucleated cells in each sample was estimated from the amplification of reference gene primers within the assay. To quantify the absolute abundance of each unique TCRbeta CDR3 rearrangement, sequence reads were collapsed and filtered. For each sample, productive Simpson clonality was calculated as the square root of Simpson's diversity index across productive rearrangements. TCRdb took this table from immuneACCESS and kept in-frame rearrangements with V and J called. Such tables lack part of the clones; where checked against another copy, unresolved V genes explain under half of the gap, and the rest is unexplained. D and trimming come from the DNA, and the V and J calls and clone size come from that table. Here the sample has about 320,000 clones; about 83% occur a single time. Roughly 1.1% of the sample lies in the top ten.

The chain is encoded by TRBV2 joined to TRBJ2-1; TRBD1 could be the D gene, as 5 bases match. The source material was peripheral blood. This TCR was recovered from a woman aged 45-60 years with acute or convalescent COVID-19. The nucleotide sequence is given as TGTGCCAGCAGAGACAGCTACAATGAGCAGTTCTTC. Its translation is CASRDSYNEQFF.